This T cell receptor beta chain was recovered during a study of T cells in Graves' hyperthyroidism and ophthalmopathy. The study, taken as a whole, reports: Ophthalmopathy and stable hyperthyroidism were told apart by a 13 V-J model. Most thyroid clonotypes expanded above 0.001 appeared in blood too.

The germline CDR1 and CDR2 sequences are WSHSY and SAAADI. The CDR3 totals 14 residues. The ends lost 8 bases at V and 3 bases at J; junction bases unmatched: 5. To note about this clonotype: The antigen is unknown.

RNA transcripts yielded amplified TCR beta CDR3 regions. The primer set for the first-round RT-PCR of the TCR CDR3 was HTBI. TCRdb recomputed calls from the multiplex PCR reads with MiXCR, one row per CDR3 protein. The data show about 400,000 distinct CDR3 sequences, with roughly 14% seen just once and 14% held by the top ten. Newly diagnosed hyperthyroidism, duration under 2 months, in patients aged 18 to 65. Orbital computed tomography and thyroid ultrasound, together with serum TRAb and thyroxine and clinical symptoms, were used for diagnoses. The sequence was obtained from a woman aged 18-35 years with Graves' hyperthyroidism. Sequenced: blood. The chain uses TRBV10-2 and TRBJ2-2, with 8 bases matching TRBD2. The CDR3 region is CASGRAGDTGELFF. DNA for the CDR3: TGCGCCAGCGGGAGAGCGGGAGACACCGGGGAGCTGTTTTTT.